The rows below give T cell receptor beta chains drawn from one sample of a study of shared clonotypes between healthy human individuals. TCRdb's table, derived via immunoSEQ multiplex PCR, lists solely in-frame clones and lacks some. The repertoire holds roughly 2.4 million clones, with more than 90% as singletons. Material for sequencing was naive CD4+ T cells sorted from blood. These TCRs come from a man aged 18 to 35 in good health. The CDR3 runs from the conserved cysteine through the conserved F or W. A D gene is named only where the DNA matches it firmly. For some rows the clone size is stated as once, few or many, or as a class when expanded; others skip it.

CDR3 protein: CASSQDGGTGKYSYEQYF; CDR3 DNA: TGCGCCAGCAGCCAAGATGGAGGGACGGGGAAATATTCCTACGAGCAGTACTTC; clone size: NA; V gene: TRBV4-1; D gene: NA; J gene: TRBJ2-7
CDR3 protein: CASSLMGSWGYNEQFF; CDR3 DNA: TGCGCCAGCAGCTTGATGGGGTCTTGGGGGTACAATGAGCAGTTCTTC; clone size: once; V gene: TRBV5-1; D gene: NA; J gene: TRBJ2-1
CDR3 protein: CASSVQGQGLSGEKLFF; CDR3 DNA: TGTGCCAGCAGCGTTCAGGGACAGGGCCTTTCGGGTGAAAAACTGTTTTTT; clone size: NA; V gene: TRBV9; D gene: TRBD1; J gene: TRBJ1-4
CDR3 protein: CASRQLESSYNEQFF; CDR3 DNA: TGTGCCAGCAGACAACTCGAGAGCTCCTACAATGAGCAGTTCTTC; clone size: NA; V gene: TRBV6-6; D gene: NA; J gene: TRBJ2-1
CDR3 protein: CSVGREGGGEKLFF; CDR3 DNA: TGCAGCGTTGGCCGGGAGGGTGGCGGTGAAAAACTGTTTTTT; clone size: NA; V gene: TRBV29-1; D gene: NA; J gene: TRBJ1-4
CDR3 protein: CASSSYMVDEQFF; CDR3 DNA: TGTGCCAGCAGTTCGTATATGGTCGATGAGCAGTTCTTC; clone size: NA; V gene: TRBV7-2; D gene: NA; J gene: TRBJ2-1
CDR3 protein: CASSAPGQGPGYTF; CDR3 DNA: TGCGCCAGCAGCGCACCGGGACAGGGGCCTGGCTACACCTTC; clone size: NA; V gene: TRBV4-1; D gene: TRBD1; J gene: TRBJ1-2
CDR3 protein: CASSTPQEPNTGELFF; CDR3 DNA: TGCGCCAGCAGCACCCCACAGGAGCCGAACACCGGGGAGCTGTTTTTT; clone size: NA; V gene: TRBV5-1; D gene: NA; J gene: TRBJ2-2
CDR3 protein: CASIGTGKGRLHF; CDR3 DNA: TGTGCCAGCATTGGGACAGGGAAAGGCCGACTCCACTTT; clone size: NA; V gene: TRBV2; D gene: TRBD1; J gene: TRBJ1-6
CDR3 protein: CASGRGTGELFF; CDR3 DNA: TGTGCCAGCGGAAGAGGTACCGGGGAGCTGTTTTTT; clone size: NA; V gene: TRBV19; D gene: NA; J gene: TRBJ2-2
CDR3 protein: CASSLPRLARYEQYF; CDR3 DNA: TGTGCCAGCAGTTTACCACGACTAGCGCGCTACGAGCAGTACTTC; clone size: NA; V gene: TRBV28; D gene: TRBD2; J gene: TRBJ2-7
CDR3 protein: CASSLEPLSAGGEAFF; CDR3 DNA: TGTGCCAGCAGCTTGGAACCCCTTAGTGCAGGGGGGGAGGCTTTCTTT; clone size: NA; V gene: TRBV5-4; D gene: TRBD1; J gene: TRBJ1-1
CDR3 protein: CASSLNRGQSPLHF; CDR3 DNA: TGTGCCAGCAGTTTAAACAGGGGGCAATCACCCCTCCACTTT; clone size: NA; V gene: TRBV27; D gene: TRBD1; J gene: TRBJ1-6
CDR3 protein: CASSPGQGDYQPQHF; CDR3 DNA: TGCGCCAGCAGCCCGGGACAGGGGGATTATCAGCCCCAGCATTTT; clone size: NA; V gene: TRBV5-1; D gene: TRBD1; J gene: TRBJ1-5
CDR3 protein: CASSATGTVYNEQFF; CDR3 DNA: TGTGCCAGCAGCGCGACCGGGACAGTATACAATGAGCAGTTCTTC; clone size: NA; V gene: TRBV11-2; D gene: TRBD1; J gene: TRBJ2-1
CDR3 protein: CASSYSAGANSPLHF; CDR3 DNA: TGTGCCAGCAGTTACTCGGCGGGGGCTAACTCACCCCTCCACTTT; clone size: NA; V gene: TRBV6-5; D gene: NA; J gene: TRBJ1-6
CDR3 protein: CASSLMVYKVHNEKLFF; CDR3 DNA: TGTGCCAGCAGCCTAATGGTCTACAAGGTGCATAATGAAAAACTGTTTTTT; clone size: NA; V gene: TRBV21-1; D gene: NA; J gene: TRBJ1-4
CDR3 protein: CASSRTAGVSYEQYF; CDR3 DNA: TGTGCCAGCAGCAGAACCGCAGGGGTTTCCTACGAGCAGTACTTC; clone size: NA; V gene: TRBV13; D gene: NA; J gene: TRBJ2-7
CDR3 protein: CASSGLGQGTTYEQYF; CDR3 DNA: TGTGCCAGCAGTGGATTAGGACAGGGAACGACCTACGAGCAGTACTTC; clone size: NA; V gene: TRBV6-1; D gene: TRBD1; J gene: TRBJ2-7
CDR3 protein: CASSPPLTGRFQVELFF; CDR3 DNA: TGTGCCAGCAGTCCACCCCTGACAGGGCGTTTCCAAGTGGAACTGTTTTTT; clone size: NA; V gene: TRBV28; D gene: TRBD1; J gene: TRBJ1-4
CDR3 protein: CASSPRDRGLQVLEQYF; CDR3 DNA: TGTGCCAGCAGCCCCCGGGACAGGGGGCTTCAAGTGTTGGAGCAGTACTTC; clone size: once; V gene: TRBV11-2; D gene: TRBD1; J gene: TRBJ2-7
CDR3 protein: CASSFGTGESGAFF; CDR3 DNA: TGTGCCAGCAGCTTCGGGACAGGGGAGTCTGGGGCTTTCTTT; clone size: once; V gene: TRBV7-9; D gene: TRBD1; J gene: TRBJ1-1
CDR3 protein: CASSEATSNYGYTF; CDR3 DNA: TGCGCCAGCAGCGAGGCAACCTCTAACTATGGCTACACCTTC; clone size: NA; V gene: TRBV5-1; D gene: NA; J gene: TRBJ1-2
CDR3 protein: CASSPGKPAYEQYF; CDR3 DNA: TGTGCCAGCTCCCCAGGGAAACCAGCCTACGAGCAGTACTTC; clone size: NA; V gene: TRBV18; D gene: NA; J gene: TRBJ2-7
CDR3 protein: CATGDRGLQQYF; CDR3 DNA: TGTGCCACCGGTGACCGTGGACTCCAGCAGTACTTC; clone size: NA; V gene: TRBV6-5; D gene: NA; J gene: TRBJ2-7
CDR3 protein: CASSQLGLSISGNTIYF; CDR3 DNA: TGCGCCAGCAGCCAACTGGGACTCTCTATCTCTGGAAACACCATATATTTT; clone size: NA; V gene: TRBV4-1; D gene: NA; J gene: TRBJ1-3
CDR3 protein: CASSQHPLDRGQLSDTEAFF; CDR3 DNA: TGCGCCAGCAGCCAGCACCCCCTCGACAGGGGGCAATTATCCGACACTGAAGCTTTCTTT; clone size: NA; V gene: TRBV4-1; D gene: TRBD1; J gene: TRBJ1-1
CDR3 protein: CASSPNWGAAQETQYF; CDR3 DNA: TGTGCCAGCTCACCGAATTGGGGGGCCGCTCAAGAGACCCAGTACTTC; clone size: NA; V gene: TRBV18; D gene: NA; J gene: TRBJ2-5
CDR3 protein: CASSFRGQAGQPQHF; CDR3 DNA: TGTGCCAGCAGCTTCCGGGGACAGGCGGGCCAGCCCCAGCATTTT; clone size: NA; V gene: TRBV5-6; D gene: TRBD1; J gene: TRBJ1-5
CDR3 protein: CASSQDRVGGRYEQYF; CDR3 DNA: TGCGCCAGCAGCCAAGATAGGGTGGGGGGCAGGTACGAGCAGTACTTC; clone size: NA; V gene: TRBV4-1; D gene: NA; J gene: TRBJ2-7
CDR3 protein: CASRPGQVLHGYTF; CDR3 DNA: TGTGCCAGCAGACCGGGACAGGTACTCCATGGCTACACCTTC; clone size: NA; V gene: TRBV6-5; D gene: TRBD1; J gene: TRBJ1-2
CDR3 protein: CAWSVNVWSADTGELFF; CDR3 DNA: TGTGCCTGGAGTGTAAATGTATGGAGCGCGGACACCGGGGAGCTGTTTTTT; clone size: NA; V gene: TRBV30; D gene: NA; J gene: TRBJ2-2
CDR3 protein: CASSPRAPNYGYTF; CDR3 DNA: TGTGCCAGCAGTCCCCGGGCACCGAACTATGGCTACACCTTC; clone size: NA; V gene: TRBV6-6; D gene: NA; J gene: TRBJ1-2
CDR3 protein: CASSQDPPDVATNEKLFF; CDR3 DNA: TGCGCCAGCAGCCAGGACCCCCCGGACGTTGCAACTAATGAAAAACTGTTTTTT; clone size: NA; V gene: TRBV4-1; D gene: NA; J gene: TRBJ1-4
CDR3 protein: CASKVQGNTEAFF; CDR3 DNA: TGTGCCAGCAAAGTACAGGGGAACACTGAAGCTTTCTTT; clone size: NA; V gene: TRBV11-2; D gene: NA; J gene: TRBJ1-1
CDR3 protein: CASSFQGQGRPYF; CDR3 DNA: TGTGCCAGCAGTTTCCAGGGACAGGGGAGGCCGTACTTC; clone size: NA; V gene: TRBV6-6; D gene: TRBD1; J gene: TRBJ2-7
CDR3 protein: CATPRPTDYGYTF; CDR3 DNA: TGTGCCACGCCCCGTCCTACGGACTATGGCTACACCTTC; clone size: NA; V gene: TRBV6-1; D gene: NA; J gene: TRBJ1-2
CDR3 protein: CASSGLDRFTGELFF; CDR3 DNA: TGTGCCAGCAGCGGCCTGGACAGATTCACCGGGGAGCTGTTTTTT; clone size: NA; V gene: TRBV25-1; D gene: NA; J gene: TRBJ2-2
CDR3 protein: CASSKGQAMNTEAFF; CDR3 DNA: TGTGCCAGTAGTAAGGGACAGGCCATGAACACTGAAGCTTTCTTT; clone size: NA; V gene: TRBV19; D gene: TRBD1; J gene: TRBJ1-1
CDR3 protein: CASSLEASGGSTDTQYF; CDR3 DNA: TGTGCCAGCAGCTTGGAGGCTAGCGGGGGGAGCACAGATACGCAGTATTTT; clone size: NA; V gene: TRBV5-6; D gene: TRBD2; J gene: TRBJ2-3
CDR3 protein: CASSQGQGGSQPQHF; CDR3 DNA: TGCGCCAGCAGCCAAGGACAGGGGGGGAGTCAGCCCCAGCATTTT; clone size: NA; V gene: TRBV4-3; D gene: TRBD1; J gene: TRBJ1-5
CDR3 protein: CASSRGTDSYEQYF; CDR3 DNA: TGTGCCAGCTCACGGGGGACGGATTCCTACGAGCAGTACTTC; clone size: once; V gene: TRBV18; D gene: NA; J gene: TRBJ2-7
CDR3 protein: CASSVQGGGYEQYF; CDR3 DNA: TGTGCCAGCAGCGTCCAGGGAGGTGGCTACGAGCAGTACTTC; clone size: NA; V gene: TRBV11-2; D gene: NA; J gene: TRBJ2-7
CDR3 protein: CATGGRGDLYEQYF; CDR3 DNA: TGTGCCACCGGAGGCAGGGGGGACCTCTACGAGCAGTACTTC; clone size: NA; V gene: TRBV7-8; D gene: NA; J gene: TRBJ2-7
CDR3 protein: CASSPADREWSPLHF; CDR3 DNA: TGTGCCAGCAGCCCAGCCGACAGGGAGTGGTCACCCCTCCACTTT; clone size: NA; V gene: TRBV25-1; D gene: TRBD1; J gene: TRBJ1-6
CDR3 protein: CASSLDSSGRWDTQYF; CDR3 DNA: TGCGCCAGCAGCTTGGATTCTAGCGGGAGGTGGGATACGCAGTATTTT; clone size: NA; V gene: TRBV5-1; D gene: TRBD2; J gene: TRBJ2-3
CDR3 protein: CASSLVRPSDRLNEQFF; CDR3 DNA: TGTGCCAGCAGCTTAGTTCGGCCTTCAGACCGACTGAATGAGCAGTTCTTC; clone size: once; V gene: TRBV11-2; D gene: NA; J gene: TRBJ2-1
CDR3 protein: CASSLFPAADTDTQYF; CDR3 DNA: TGTGCCAGCAGCTTATTTCCAGCGGCGGACACAGATACGCAGTATTTT; clone size: NA; V gene: TRBV7-9; D gene: NA; J gene: TRBJ2-3
CDR3 protein: CASSTGPGGELFF; CDR3 DNA: TGTGCCAGCAGTACAGGGCCTGGCGGGGAGCTGTTTTTT; clone size: NA; V gene: TRBV2; D gene: NA; J gene: TRBJ2-2
CDR3 protein: CAWTRDRGLSGDIQYF; CDR3 DNA: TGTGCCTGGACCCGGGACAGGGGGCTATCCGGGGACATTCAGTACTTC; clone size: NA; V gene: TRBV30; D gene: TRBD1; J gene: TRBJ2-4
CDR3 protein: CASSQPIGVGYNEQFF; CDR3 DNA: TGCGCCAGCAGCCAGCCCATCGGAGTGGGTTACAATGAGCAGTTCTTC; clone size: NA; V gene: TRBV4-1; D gene: NA; J gene: TRBJ2-1
CDR3 protein: CASSLGIGVNSPLHF; CDR3 DNA: TGTGCCAGCAGCTTGGGGATAGGGGTTAATTCACCCCTCCACTTT; clone size: NA; V gene: TRBV5-5; D gene: NA; J gene: TRBJ1-6
CDR3 protein: CASSLRTSSTDTQYF; CDR3 DNA: TGTGCCAGCTCCTTACGGACCTCTAGCACAGATACGCAGTATTTT; clone size: NA; V gene: TRBV2; D gene: NA; J gene: TRBJ2-3
CDR3 protein: CASSRGPSRGTDTQYF; CDR3 DNA: TGCGCCAGCAGTCGTGGGCCGTCCCGGGGGACAGATACGCAGTATTTT; clone size: once; V gene: TRBV5-1; D gene: NA; J gene: TRBJ2-3
CDR3 protein: CASSLDSYQETQYF; CDR3 DNA: TGTGCCAGCAGCCTTGACTCATACCAAGAGACCCAGTACTTC; clone size: NA; V gene: TRBV7-9; D gene: NA; J gene: TRBJ2-5
CDR3 protein: CASRERGAQHF; CDR3 DNA: TGTGCCAGCAGGGAAAGGGGGGCCCAGCATTTT; clone size: NA; V gene: TRBV6-1; D gene: NA; J gene: TRBJ1-5
CDR3 protein: CAISPGQGAYNEQFF; CDR3 DNA: TGTGCCATCAGCCCGGGACAGGGTGCCTACAATGAGCAGTTCTTC; clone size: NA; V gene: TRBV10-3; D gene: TRBD1; J gene: TRBJ2-1
CDR3 protein: CASSLAGTYEQYF; CDR3 DNA: TGCGCCAGCAGCTTGGCAGGGACCTACGAGCAGTACTTC; clone size: NA; V gene: TRBV5-1; D gene: NA; J gene: TRBJ2-7
CDR3 protein: CASSFRGTGADTQYF; CDR3 DNA: TGCGCCAGCAGCTTCCGGGGGACTGGGGCAGATACGCAGTATTTT; clone size: NA; V gene: TRBV5-1; D gene: NA; J gene: TRBJ2-3